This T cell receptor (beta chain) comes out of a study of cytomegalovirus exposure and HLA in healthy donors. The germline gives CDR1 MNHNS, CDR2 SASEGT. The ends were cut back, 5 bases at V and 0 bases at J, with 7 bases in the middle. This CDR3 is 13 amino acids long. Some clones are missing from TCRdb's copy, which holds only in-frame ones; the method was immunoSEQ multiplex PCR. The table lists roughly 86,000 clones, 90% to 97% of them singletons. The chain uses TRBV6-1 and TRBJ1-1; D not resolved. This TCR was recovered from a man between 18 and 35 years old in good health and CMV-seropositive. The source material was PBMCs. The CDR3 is CASSRHLNTEAFF. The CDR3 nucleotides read TGTGCCAGCAGTAGACATTTGAACACTGAAGCTTTCTTT.